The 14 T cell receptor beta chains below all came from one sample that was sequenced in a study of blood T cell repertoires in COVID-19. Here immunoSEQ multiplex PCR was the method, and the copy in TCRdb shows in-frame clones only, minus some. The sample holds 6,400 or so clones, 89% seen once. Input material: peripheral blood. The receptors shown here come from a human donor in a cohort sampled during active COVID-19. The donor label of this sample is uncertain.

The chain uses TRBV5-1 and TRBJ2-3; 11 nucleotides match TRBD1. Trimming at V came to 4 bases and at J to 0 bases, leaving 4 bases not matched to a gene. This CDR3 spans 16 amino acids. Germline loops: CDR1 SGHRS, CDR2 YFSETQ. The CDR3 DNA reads TGCGCCAGCAGCCCAGGACAGGGGGCTAGCACAGATACGCAGTATTTT. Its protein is CASSPGQGASTDTQYF.

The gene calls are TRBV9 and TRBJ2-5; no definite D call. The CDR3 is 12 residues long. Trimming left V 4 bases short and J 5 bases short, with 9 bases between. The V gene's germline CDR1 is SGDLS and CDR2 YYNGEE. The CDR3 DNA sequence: TGTGCCAGCAGCCTCAGTGGCGAGACCCAGTACTTC. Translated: CASSLSGETQYF.

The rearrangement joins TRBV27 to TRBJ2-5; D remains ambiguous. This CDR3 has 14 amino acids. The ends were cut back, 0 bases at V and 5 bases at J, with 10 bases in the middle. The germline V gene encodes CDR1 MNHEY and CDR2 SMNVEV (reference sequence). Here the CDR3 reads CASSLSPAQETQYF. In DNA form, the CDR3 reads TGTGCCAGCAGTTTATCCCCAGCACAGGAGACCCAGTACTTC.

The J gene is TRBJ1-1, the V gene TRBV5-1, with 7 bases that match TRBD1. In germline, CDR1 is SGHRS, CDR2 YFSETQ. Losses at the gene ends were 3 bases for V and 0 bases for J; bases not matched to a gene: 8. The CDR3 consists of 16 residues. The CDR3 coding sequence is TGCGCCAGCAGCTCTACACCGGGACAGATGAACACTGAAGCTTTCTTT. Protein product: CASSSTPGQMNTEAFF.

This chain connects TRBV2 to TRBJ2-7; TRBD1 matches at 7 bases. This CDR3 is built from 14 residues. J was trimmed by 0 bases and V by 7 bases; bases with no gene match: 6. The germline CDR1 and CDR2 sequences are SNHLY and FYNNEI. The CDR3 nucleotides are TGTGCCAGCACTCGGACAGGTGACTCCTACGAGCAGTACTTC. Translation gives CASTRTGDSYEQYF.

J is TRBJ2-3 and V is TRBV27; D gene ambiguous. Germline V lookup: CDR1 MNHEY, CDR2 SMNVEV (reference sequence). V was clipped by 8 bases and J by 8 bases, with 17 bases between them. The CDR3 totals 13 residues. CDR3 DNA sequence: TGTGCCAGCGGTAGACATCAATCCGGTACGCAGTATTTT. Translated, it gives CASGRHQSGTQYF.

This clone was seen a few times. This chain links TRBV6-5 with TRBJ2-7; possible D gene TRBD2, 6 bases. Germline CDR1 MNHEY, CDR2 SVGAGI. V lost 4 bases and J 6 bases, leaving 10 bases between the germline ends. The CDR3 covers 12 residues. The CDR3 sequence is CASSFSGAEQYF. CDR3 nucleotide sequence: TGTGCCAGCAGTTTTAGCGGAGCCGAGCAGTACTTC.

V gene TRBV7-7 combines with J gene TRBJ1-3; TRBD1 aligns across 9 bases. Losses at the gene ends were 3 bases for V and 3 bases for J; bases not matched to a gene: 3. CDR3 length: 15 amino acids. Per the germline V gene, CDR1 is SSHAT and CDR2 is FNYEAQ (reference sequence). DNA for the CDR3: TGTGCCAGCAGCTTGGGACAGGGAAATGGAAACACCATATATTTT. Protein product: CASSLGQGNGNTIYF.

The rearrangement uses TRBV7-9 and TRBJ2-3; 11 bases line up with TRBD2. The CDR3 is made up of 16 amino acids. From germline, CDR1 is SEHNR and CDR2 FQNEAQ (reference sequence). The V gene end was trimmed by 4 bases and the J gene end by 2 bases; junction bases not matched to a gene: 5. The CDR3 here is CASSSQLAGVTDTQYF. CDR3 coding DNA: TGTGCCAGCAGCTCGCAACTAGCGGGGGTCACAGATACGCAGTATTTT. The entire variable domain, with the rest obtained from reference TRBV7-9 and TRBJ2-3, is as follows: DTGVSQNPRHKITKRGQNVTFRCDPISEHNRLYWYRQTLGQGPEFLTYFQNEAQLEKSRLLSDRFSAERPKGSFSTLEIQRTEQGDSAMYLCASSSQLAGVTDTQYFGPGTRLTVL.

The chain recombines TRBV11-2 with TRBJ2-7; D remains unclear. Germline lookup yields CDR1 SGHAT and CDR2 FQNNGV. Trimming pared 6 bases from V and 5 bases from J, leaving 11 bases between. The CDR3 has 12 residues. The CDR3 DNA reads TGTGCCAGCAGTATGAGGTTCCACGAGCAGTACTTC. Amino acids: CASSMRFHEQYF.

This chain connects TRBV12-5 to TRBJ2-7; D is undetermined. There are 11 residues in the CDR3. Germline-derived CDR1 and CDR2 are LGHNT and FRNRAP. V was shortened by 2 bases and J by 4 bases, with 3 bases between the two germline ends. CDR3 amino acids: CASGLLYEQYF. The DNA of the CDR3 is TGTGCTAGTGGTTTGCTGTACGAGCAGTACTTC.

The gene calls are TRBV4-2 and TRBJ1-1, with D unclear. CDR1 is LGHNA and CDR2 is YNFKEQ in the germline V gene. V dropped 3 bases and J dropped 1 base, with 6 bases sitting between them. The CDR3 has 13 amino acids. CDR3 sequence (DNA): TGTGCCAGCAGCCATACGGGGAACACTGAAGCTTTCTTT. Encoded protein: CASSHTGNTEAFF.

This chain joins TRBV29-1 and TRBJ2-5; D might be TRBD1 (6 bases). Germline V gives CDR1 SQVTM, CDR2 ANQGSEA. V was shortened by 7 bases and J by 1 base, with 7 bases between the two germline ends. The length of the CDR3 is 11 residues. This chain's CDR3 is CSGRGQETQYF. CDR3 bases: TGCAGCGGCAGGGGCCAAGAGACCCAGTACTTC.

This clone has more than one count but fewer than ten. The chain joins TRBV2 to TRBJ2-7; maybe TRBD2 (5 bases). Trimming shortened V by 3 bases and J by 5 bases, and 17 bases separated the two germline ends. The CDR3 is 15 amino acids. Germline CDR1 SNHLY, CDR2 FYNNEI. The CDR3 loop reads CASSEREGPPNEQYF. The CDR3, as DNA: TGTGCCAGCAGTGAGAGAGAGGGCCCTCCCAACGAGCAGTACTTC.